The rows below give T cell receptor beta chains drawn from one sample of a study of T cells in localized non-small cell lung cancer. Profiled with immunoSEQ multiplex PCR; TCRdb holds only in-frame clones, not every one. The sample holds 75,000 to 85,000 clones; around 82% are singletons and the top ten take 7.5% to 10%. Sequencing was performed on peripheral blood, taken before any cancer treatment. The receptors derive from a female donor older than 55 with stage I lung adenocarcinoma. CDR3s include the opening cysteine and the closing phenylalanine or tryptophan. D genes are given only for firm matches. Size values are once, few and many counts, or a class for expanded clones, and some rows have none.

TGTGCCAGCAGCGTAGTAGGAGCGGGAGTGGTGGAGACCCAGTACTTC	CASSVVGAGVVETQYF	TRBV9	TRBJ2-5	once	TRBD2
TGTGCCAGCAGCGTAGGGGAGGGAACGGGGGAGCTGTTTTTT	CASSVGEGTGELFF	TRBV9	TRBJ2-2	NA	TRBD2
TGTGCCAGCGGCGAGCCCAGGGGCGCGGATGGCTACACCTTC	CASGEPRGADGYTF	TRBV6-5	TRBJ1-2	NA	NA
TGTGCCAGCAGGTCTGGGGATCAGCCCCAGCATTTT	CASRSGDQPQHF	TRBV6-5	TRBJ1-5	NA	NA
TGTGCCAGCAGTTACAGGGATGGGGCATACGAGCAGTACTTC	CASSYRDGAYEQYF	TRBV6-5	TRBJ2-7	NA	NA
TGTGCCAGCTCACCAGGAGCCTCTGAGACCCAGTACTTC	CASSPGASETQYF	TRBV18	TRBJ2-5	once	NA
TGTGCCAGCAGCTTCCAACGCGACGAGCAGTACTTC	CASSFQRDEQYF	TRBV5-6	TRBJ2-7	NA	NA
TGTGCCAGCAGCCCCGGGACAGTTGGATCCGAGCAGTACTTC	CASSPGTVGSEQYF	TRBV2	TRBJ2-7	NA	TRBD1
TGTGCCATTTCCGGAGACAGTTATAATTCACCCCTCCACTTT	CAISGDSYNSPLHF	TRBV10-3	TRBJ1-6	NA	NA
TGTGCCAGCAGTTACTTACAGGTATCGGATGAGCAGTTCTTC	CASSYLQVSDEQFF	TRBV6-6	TRBJ2-1	NA	NA
TGCGCCAGTGAGGATCAAGAGACCCAGTACTTC	CASEDQETQYF	TRBV5-1	TRBJ2-5	NA	NA
TGTGCCAGCTCACCCCAGGGACTTTACAATGAGCAGTTCTTC	CASSPQGLYNEQFF	TRBV18	TRBJ2-1	NA	NA
TGTGCCAGCAGCACCTCTACAGGGGGGGAGCTGTTTTTT	CASSTSTGGELFF	TRBV9	TRBJ2-2	NA	NA
TGTGCCAGCAGCTACAGACTAGCGGGGACCCAGTACTTC	CASSYRLAGTQYF	TRBV7-2	TRBJ2-5	once	TRBD2
TGTGCCAGCGGAAGGGGGGACTCCTACGAGCAGTACTTC	CASGRGDSYEQYF	TRBV11-2	TRBJ2-7	NA	NA
TGTGCCAGCACCCTCGGACTACGATTCAATGAGCAGTTCTTC	CASTLGLRFNEQFF	TRBV7-2	TRBJ2-1	few	NA
TGTGCCAGCAGGATTTTGGGACAGCCGAACGAGCAGTACTTC	CASRILGQPNEQYF	TRBV6-1	TRBJ2-7	NA	TRBD1
TGTGCCAGCAGTGAAGGAGTCAGTAAAGAGACCCAGTACTTC	CASSEGVSKETQYF	TRBV6-1	TRBJ2-5	NA	NA
TGTGCCAGCAGCTTAACGGGAGGACCCACCTACGAGCAGTACTTC	CASSLTGGPTYEQYF	TRBV5-4	TRBJ2-7	once	TRBD2
TGCGCCAGCGAGCGGGACCCTACCTCCGGGGGAGCTTTCTTT	CASERDPTSGGAFF	TRBV5-1	TRBJ1-1	NA	NA
TGTGCCAGTAGCGCGGGACAAGCGTGGACTGAAGCTTTCTTT	CASSAGQAWTEAFF	TRBV19	TRBJ1-1	few	NA
TGCAGCGTTGAAGTCTCCGCCGTCTATGGCTACACCTTC	CSVEVSAVYGYTF	TRBV29-1	TRBJ1-2	NA	NA
TGTGCCAGCAGCTTGGAGGGGGGACGGGAGACCCAGTACTTC	CASSLEGGRETQYF	TRBV5-5	TRBJ2-5	NA	NA
TGTGCCAGCAGCTTTGAACAGGTCCGTTCACCCCTCCACTTT	CASSFEQVRSPLHF	TRBV7-9	TRBJ1-6	NA	NA
TGTGCCAGCAGCCCGGAGGGCGGCACCGGGGAGCTGTTTTTT	CASSPEGGTGELFF	TRBV5-6	TRBJ2-2	NA	NA
TGTGCCAGCTCCCCGATCGTGACCACAGATACGCAGTATTTT	CASSPIVTTDTQYF	TRBV18	TRBJ2-3	NA	NA
TGCGCCAGCAGCCAAGGTCCCTGGGGCGCGCAGTATTTT	CASSQGPWGAQYF	TRBV4-3	TRBJ2-3	NA	NA